This T cell receptor (beta chain) was documented in a study of blood T cell repertoires in COVID-19. Study details: Acute-phase and convalescent COVID-19 samples originated in the United States, Italy and Spain.

Source study methods: Amplification with reference gene primers provided the estimates of nucleated cell counts. Sequencing used immunoSEQ multiplex PCR; TCRdb keeps in-frame clones, though not all of them. V and J calls and clone size are given by that table; D and trimming were obtained from the DNA. Among approximately 290,000 clones, about 85% were seen once, and the ten largest hold about 2.5%. Per the germline V gene, CDR1 is MNHNY and CDR2 is SVGAGI (reference sequence). Trimming removed 6 bases from V and 1 base from J, with 9 bases in between. This CDR3 is 13 amino acids long. This TCR was sampled from a man between 18 and 35 years old with active or convalescent COVID-19. The chain is built from TRBV6-6 and TRBJ1-1, with D possibly matching TRBD1 (6 bases). Sequences were obtained from peripheral blood. The CDR3 spells CASSRTENTEAFF. The CDR3 nucleotides are TGTGCCAGCAGCCGGACAGAGAACACTGAAGCTTTCTTT.